Only a few counts were recorded for the clone carrying this T cell receptor (beta chain). Its antigen remains unidentified. This entry comes from a study of glioma-infiltrating T cells after dendritic cell vaccination. Study observations and caveats: Survival was not directly related to TCR clonality in these patients.

Time point described: after dendritic cell vaccination, including at tumor progression/relapse. Blood PBMC samples: pre-vaccination, two weeks post third vaccination, and at tumor progression. The CDR3 loop spans 13 amino acids. V dropped 2 bases and J dropped 3 bases, with 6 bases sitting between them. Germline V gene lookup returns CDR1 ENHRY and CDR2 SYGVKD. Clones were read by immunoSEQ multiplex PCR, and TCRdb kept only the in-frame ones, dropping some. The sample records 55,000 to 75,000 clones, roughly four fifths being singletons. The source was blood, collected after dendritic cell vaccination. The source of this sequence is a human donor with glioblastoma. V gene TRBV10-3 combines with J gene TRBJ2-3; unclear D gene. CDR3 region: CAISETRTDTQYF. Here the CDR3 DNA reads TGTGCCATCAGTGAGACTCGTACAGATACGCAGTATTTT.